The entry below describes one T cell receptor beta chain. What it binds is unknown. The record originates from a study of T cell clonotyping in hematopoietic cell transplantation. CDR3 length: 15 amino acids. V dropped 2 bases and J dropped 0 bases, with 11 bases sitting between them. Germline V CDR1 and CDR2: SGHTA, FQGNSA. Overall study findings and caveats: After transplant, recipient diversity fell while pathologically expanded clonotypes grew through day 180. Cells were unsorted, so CD4 and CD8 contributions were not separated.

Sequencing was performed with immunoSEQ multiplex PCR; in TCRdb, only in-frame clones are kept and a portion is missing. The table has about 5,600 clones, approximately 68% seen once. Recipient blood drawn about 28 days pretransplant and days 30, 100, 180 after. The chain has TRBV7-2 and TRBJ2-7, with D possibly TRBD1 on 6 matching bases. The sample in question was PBMCs, obtained 180 days after allogeneic stem cell transplant. The clonotype comes from a male patient aged 50 to 60 who had an allogeneic stem cell transplant from an unrelated donor, so the T cells may come from the graft donor. Some clones in this sample may be carry-over from other donors' samples. CDR3 loop: CASSLTGTNSYEQYF. CDR3 bases: TGTGCCAGCAGCTTAACCGGGACAAACTCCTACGAGCAGTACTTC.